Here is one T cell receptor (beta chain) with its context. Its antigen remains unidentified. The data are from a study of T-cell memory formation after mild COVID-19. For the study at large: TCR clustering was largely donor specific.

TCRdb reprocessed the 5' RACE reads via MiXCR and lists one record per CDR3 protein. The table has 250,000 to 300,000 distinct CDR3 sequences, around 15% seen once. Overall study results and limits: The study found balanced CD4/CD8 in clones contracting day 15 to 85 and a CD4+ lean in later expanders. For second-wave clones that peaked at day 37, SARS-CoV-2 specificity went unverified.

This CDR3 is built from 16 residues. With 1 base removed from V and 2 bases from J, the gap between germline ends came to 15 bases. Per the germline V gene, CDR1 is MGHRA and CDR2 is YSYEKL. The gene calls are TRBV4-1 and TRBJ2-7; D might be TRBD2 (6 bases). The clonotype comes from a man between 18 and 35 years old who had mild COVID-19 (a few samples of this study predate the infection). Cell type and time point are not known. The sequencing sample was made of PBMCs or a T cell subset sorted from them (not recorded which). CDR3: CASSQAASGLAYEQYF. In DNA form, the CDR3 reads TGCGCCAGCAGCCAAGCGGCGAGCGGGTTAGCCTACGAGCAGTACTTC.